Detailed here is one T cell receptor beta chain. This entry comes from a study of blood T cells in healthy people across ages. CDR1 SGHTA and CDR2 FQGNSA come from the germline V gene. Trimming removed 5 bases at V and 1 base at J, with 9 bases between. The CDR3 spans 14 residues. For the second PCR, which ran for roughly 7 to 11 cycles, a sample-barcoded 5' primer and a J-beta primer mix were used. TCRdb called the 5' RACE reads again in MiXCR, with one record for every CDR3 protein. Of around 1,000,000 distinct CDR3 sequences in the sample, approximately 25% were seen once. This same sample was also taken into another study, of T cells of mothers and their children.

The source material was blood. This chain joins TRBV7-2 and TRBJ1-5; D is possibly TRBD1 (5 bases). The sequence was obtained from a girl between 2 and 10 years old in good health. The CDR3: CASSARGSNQPQHF. The CDR3 coding sequence is TGTGCCAGCAGCGCACGGGGGAGCAATCAGCCCCAGCATTTT.